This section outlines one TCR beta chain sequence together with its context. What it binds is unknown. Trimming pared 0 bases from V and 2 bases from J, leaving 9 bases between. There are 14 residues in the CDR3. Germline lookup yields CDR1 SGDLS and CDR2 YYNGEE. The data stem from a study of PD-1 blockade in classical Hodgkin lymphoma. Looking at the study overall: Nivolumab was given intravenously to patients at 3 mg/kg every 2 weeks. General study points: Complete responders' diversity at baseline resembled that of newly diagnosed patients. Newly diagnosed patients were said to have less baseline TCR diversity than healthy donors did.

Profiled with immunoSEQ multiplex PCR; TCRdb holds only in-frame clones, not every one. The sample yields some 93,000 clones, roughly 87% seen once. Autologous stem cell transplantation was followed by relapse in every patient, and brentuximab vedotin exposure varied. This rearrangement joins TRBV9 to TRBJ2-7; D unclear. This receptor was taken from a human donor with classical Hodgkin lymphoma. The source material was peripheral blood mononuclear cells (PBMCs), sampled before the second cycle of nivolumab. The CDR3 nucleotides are TGTGCCAGCAGCGTAGGGGCTGTTACCTACGAGCAGTACTTC. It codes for CASSVGAVTYEQYF.